Listed here is a single TCR beta chain. The data were produced by immunoSEQ multiplex PCR, yet TCRdb's version contains in-frame clones alone and is incomplete. The table includes 86,000 or so clones, more than 75% detected once. These data originate in a study of blood T cell repertoires in COVID-19. Sequenced sample: peripheral blood. This receptor was taken from a man between 50 and 59 years old with active or convalescent COVID-19.

The CDR3 loop reads CASVKGTGFYEQYF. The CDR3 region has the DNA TGTGCCAGCGTGAAGGGGACAGGGTTCTACGAGCAGTACTTC. The J gene is TRBJ2-7, the V gene TRBV2; 9 bases map to TRBD1. The CDR3 contains 14 residues. Germline CDR1 SNHLY, CDR2 FYNNEI. The trim removed 8 bases at V and 3 bases at J, leaving 8 bases unmatched.